Listed here are 23 T cell receptor beta chains from one sample, sequenced in a study of CD8 T cells in ankylosing spondylitis. TCRdb fed the 5' RACE reads into MiXCR, producing one record per CDR3 protein. The data show 250,000 to 400,000 distinct CDR3 sequences, 9.5% to 13% seen once. The sequenced sample consisted of blood, either unsorted or a sorted T cell fraction (not recorded which). Receptor source: a female donor with ankylosing spondylitis or in good health (not recorded which).

This clonotype showed up just a few times. The genes are TRBV20-1 and TRBJ1-5; tentatively, D is TRBD1 (5 bases). Trimming cost V 6 bases and J 5 bases, with 17 bases left between them. The germline CDR1 and CDR2 sequences are DFQATT and SNEGSKA (reference sequence). This CDR3 has 14 amino acids. The CDR3 coding sequence is TGCAGTGCAACGGGGACTCCGACCGATCAGCCCCAGCATTTT. Protein sequence: CSATGTPTDQPQHF.

About this clonotype itself: This may come from a read error, since a much larger clone is one base off. The V and J genes are TRBV20-1 and TRBJ1-1, with 8 bases identical to TRBD1. V shed 5 bases and J 4 bases; nucleotides not matched to a gene: 6. The CDR3 runs 13 residues. CDR1 and CDR2 from the germline V gene are DFQATT and SNEGSKA (reference sequence). The DNA of the CDR3 is TGCAGTGCTCTCAGGGGGCTGGGCACTGAAGCTTTCTTT. Protein sequence: CSALRGLGTEAFF.

There are many counts of this clonotype. V usage is TRBV5-1 and J usage is TRBJ1-5; unclear D gene. The germline gives CDR1 SGHRS, CDR2 YFSETQ. Trimming removed 4 bases at V and 4 bases at J, with 21 bases between. This CDR3 comprises 17 residues. Written as DNA, the CDR3 is TGCGCCAGCAGCCCGGGCCTCCAAGGGCCCCTTAATCAGCCCCAGCATTTT. Its protein product is CASSPGLQGPLNQPQHF. Variable domain in full (rest from reference TRBV5-1 and TRBJ1-5): KAGVTQTPRYLIKTRGQQVTLSCSPISGHRSVSWYQQTPGQGLQFLFEYFSETQRNKGNFPGRFSGRQFSNSRSEMNVSTLELGDSALYLCASSPGLQGPLNQPQHFGDGTRLSIL.

This chain links TRBV7-2 with TRBJ2-1; possibly TRBD2 for D (5 bases). With 5 bases removed from V and 10 bases from J, the gap between germline ends came to 15 bases. The germline CDR1 and CDR2 sequences are SGHTA and FQGNSA. The CDR3 totals 13 residues. This chain's CDR3 is CASSPSLGGEQFF. The CDR3 DNA is TGTGCCAGCAGCCCCTCACTAGGTGGGGAGCAGTTCTTC.

The sample holds many counts of this clonotype. V and J are TRBV5-1 and TRBJ1-4; 8 nucleotides align to TRBD1. J lost 8 bases, V lost 4 bases, and 7 bases had no gene match. Germline CDR1 and CDR2: SGHRS and YFSETQ. CDR3 length: 14 residues. The CDR3 region is CASSIGQGKEKLFF. The CDR3 DNA reads TGCGCCAGCAGCATAGGACAGGGAAAGGAAAAACTGTTTTTT.

This clonotype was recorded at least ten times. The V call is TRBV20-1, the J call TRBJ2-1, with 8 bases aligning to TRBD2. V shed 6 bases, J shed 5 bases, and the junction held 9 bases outside the gene matches. The CDR3 spans 14 residues. Looked up from germline, CDR1 is DFQATT and CDR2 is SNEGSKA (reference sequence). The CDR3 loop reads CSAREGSGNNEQFF. The CDR3 nucleotides read TGCAGTGCGCGCGAGGGTAGCGGGAACAATGAGCAGTTCTTC.

As for this clonotype: A junction end diverges from the germline sequence, so it may reflect a read error. The V gene is TRBV7-2, the J gene TRBJ1-1, with 9 bases lining up with TRBD1. Germline CDR1 SGHTA, CDR2 FQGNSA. This CDR3 has 16 residues. DNA of the CDR3: TGTCCCAGCAGCTCCGGACAGGGGATTATAAACACTGAAGCTTTCTTT. It is translated as CPSSSGQGIINTEAFF.

Ten or more counts support this clonotype. The chain combines TRBV6-6 with TRBJ2-7, with TRBD2 matching 7 bases. The CDR3 covers 13 residues. Germline lookup yields CDR1 MNHNY and CDR2 SVGAGI (reference sequence). With V trimmed by 7 bases and J by 2 bases, 5 bases remained unmatched. CDR3 residues: CASTPSGAYEQYF. DNA for the CDR3: TGTGCCAGCACCCCGAGCGGGGCCTACGAGCAGTACTTC.

This clonotype came up many times. The CDR3 loop reads CASSPPSGDYEAYEQYF. CDR3 nucleotide sequence: TGTGCCAGCAGTCCCCCTAGCGGGGACTACGAAGCCTACGAGCAGTACTTC. The chain employs TRBV27 and TRBJ2-7; 9 bases agree with TRBD2. V trimming: 5 bases; J trimming: 2 bases; junction bases outside the gene matches: 13. This CDR3 has 17 residues. Germline V CDR1 and CDR2: MNHEY, SMNVEV (reference sequence).

For this clonotype: This may stem from a read error, because a much larger clone lies one nucleotide away. The conserved phenylalanine or tryptophan normally closing the CDR3 is absent here, so this likely arose from a read error. The CDR3 region is CASSLTGTEGEQYS. The CDR3 bases are TGCGCCAGCAGCCTTACCGGGACCGAGGGCGAGCAGTACTCC. This rearrangement joins TRBV5-1 to TRBJ2-7; TRBD1 or TRBD2 may be the D gene (5 bases each). The CDR3 is 14 residues long. Germline V gene data show CDR1 as SGHRS and CDR2 as YFSETQ. V gave up 4 bases and J gave up 6 bases, with 17 bases separating them.

This clonotype came up many times. The V and J genes are TRBV20-1 and TRBJ2-1; D perhaps matches TRBD2 (6 bases). V gave up 4 bases and J gave up 5 bases, with 15 bases separating them. The CDR3 is 14 residues long. Germline CDR1 DFQATT, CDR2 SNEGSKA (reference sequence). CDR3 DNA sequence: TGCAGTGCTACCGGAGGGGCTGTGAACAATGAGCAGTTCTTC. As protein: CSATGGAVNNEQFF.

This clonotype occurred many times. The rearrangement links TRBV6-2 or TRBV6-3 to TRBJ1-2, with unresolved D. Germline CDR1 and CDR2: MNHEY and SVGEGT. The CDR3 covers 12 residues. Trimming shortened V by 11 bases and J by 2 bases, and 12 bases separated the two germline ends. In DNA form, the CDR3 reads TGTGCCGCTGATGGGATGAACTATGGCTACACCTTC. Protein sequence: CAADGMNYGYTF.

Many counts were recorded for this clonotype. The rearrangement uses TRBV10-3 and TRBJ1-5; no clear D. This CDR3 region has 13 residues. Trimming cost V 2 bases and J 8 bases, with 10 bases left between them. CDR1 is ENHRY and CDR2 is SYGVKD in the germline V gene. CDR3 sequence reads: CAISEENREPQHF. CDR3 coding DNA: TGTGCCATCAGTGAGGAGAATAGAGAGCCCCAGCATTTT.

This clonotype was seen ten or more times. The chain carries TRBV5-1 and TRBJ2-2; the match to TRBD2 covers 8 bases. J was trimmed by 8 bases and V by 4 bases; bases with no gene match: 13. The CDR3 is made up of 16 amino acids. Germline V gives CDR1 SGHRS, CDR2 YFSETQ. CDR3 nucleotides: TGCGCCAGCAGCCCCCTCCCAGCGGGAGTCTCTGGGGAGCTGTTTTTT. This encodes CASSPLPAGVSGELFF.

This clonotype was seen at least ten times. This chain connects TRBV7-3 to TRBJ2-3, with TRBD2 matching 10 bases. The CDR3 covers 17 residues. In germline, CDR1 is SGHTA, CDR2 FQGTGA. V gave up 1 base and J gave up 2 bases; unmatched junction bases: 6. The CDR3 loop is CASSLSSSGGHTDTQYF. CDR3 DNA sequence: TGTGCCAGCAGCTTAAGTTCTAGCGGGGGACACACAGATACGCAGTATTTT.

This clonotype was counted many times. This chain connects TRBV5-1 to TRBJ1-1, with D possibly matching TRBD1 (5 bases). CDR3 size: 14 residues. Germline V gives CDR1 SGHRS, CDR2 YFSETQ. Trimming shortened V by 1 base and J by 5 bases, and 12 bases separated the two germline ends. CDR3 coding DNA: TGCGCCAGCAGCTTGAGGGGCACGGGGACTGAAGCTTTCTTT. It specifies CASSLRGTGTEAFF.

About this clonotype itself: A much larger clonotype is one base distant, so this may be a read error. The CDR3 loop reads CCARVGRRTAYNEQFF. CDR3 nucleotides: TGCTGTGCTAGAGTGGGACGAAGGACGGCCTACAATGAGCAGTTCTTC. This rearrangement joins TRBV20-1 to TRBJ2-1, with D perhaps assigned TRBD1 or TRBD2 (5 bases each). Germline lookup yields CDR1 DFQATT and CDR2 SNEGSKA (reference sequence). The CDR3 has 16 residues.

This clonotype has ten or more counts. The chain combines TRBV10-2 with TRBJ2-1, with 10 positions matching TRBD2. The CDR3 is made up of 16 amino acids. The V segment lost 6 bases and the J segment 8 bases; nucleotides outside the gene matches: 13. Per germline, CDR1 WSHSY and CDR2 SAAADI. The CDR3, as DNA: TGCGCCAGCAGGGGCCTGGGGAGCGGGAGGGCTCATGAGCAGTTCTTC. This sequence encodes CASRGLGSGRAHEQFF.

This clonotype was observed many times. The rearrangement joins TRBV12-3 or TRBV12-4 to TRBJ2-7; the D gene is possibly TRBD1 (6 bases). The V end was cut by 1 base, the J end by 3 bases, with 7 bases between. This CDR3 has 13 residues. The CDR3 bases are TGTGCCAGCAGTTTAGACAGGGACTACGAGCAGTACTTC. Protein: CASSLDRDYEQYF.

This clonotype occurred a few times. The rearrangement joins TRBV7-9 to TRBJ2-2, with unresolved D. CDR3 length: 11 residues. V lost 8 bases, J lost 6 bases, and 7 bases lay in between. Germline assignment: CDR1 SEHNR and CDR2 FQNEAQ (reference sequence). Written as DNA, the CDR3 is TGTGCCAGCCCCTACGCCGGGGAGCTGTTTTTT. Residues: CASPYAGELFF. The whole variable domain, remainder taken from reference TRBV7-9 and TRBJ2-2, is DTGVSQNPRHKITKRGQNVTFRCDPISEHNRLYWYRQTLGQGPEFLTYFQNEAQLEKSRLLSDRFSAERPKGSFSTLEIQRTEQGDSAMYLCASPYAGELFFGEGSRLTVL.

This clonotype was observed a single time. A read error is possible here, since a much larger clone lies one base away. The rearrangement joins TRBV5-1 to TRBJ1-1; D not resolved. V gave up 0 bases and J gave up 3 bases, with 9 bases separating them. Germline V gives CDR1 SGHRS, CDR2 YFSETQ. The CDR3 runs 14 residues. The CDR3 region has the DNA TGCGCCAGCAGCTTGGCCCGGACGGACACTGAAGCTTTCTTT. This gives the protein CASSLARTDTEAFF.

This clonotype came up a few times. This chain uses TRBV11-2 with TRBJ2-2; TRBD1 matches at 7 bases. The V segment lost 0 bases and the J segment 4 bases; nucleotides outside the gene matches: 5. Germline loops: CDR1 SGHAT, CDR2 FQNNGV. The CDR3 has 16 amino acids. CDR3 sequence reads: CASSLEVDRSTGELFF. The CDR3 bases are TGTGCCAGCAGCTTAGAGGTGGACAGGTCCACCGGGGAGCTGTTTTTT.

This clonotype was counted at least ten times. The CDR3 coding sequence is TGTGCCAGCAGTTACGCCGGGTTGAACACTGAAGCTTTCTTT. Translation: CASSYAGLNTEAFF. The gene calls are TRBV6-5 and TRBJ1-1; D ambiguous. There are 14 residues in the CDR3. CDR1 and CDR2 from the germline V gene are MNHEY and SVGAGI. Trimming took 2 bases from V and 0 from J, leaving 7 bases between them.